This TCR beta chain comes out of a study of cytomegalovirus exposure and HLA in healthy donors. Study outcomes and limitations: In terms of immune exposure information, only CMV serostatus was available.

A multiplex PCR was run with 60 Vbeta primers and 13 Jbeta primers. Assay: immunoSEQ multiplex PCR; the TCRdb copy retains only in-frame clones and omits some. The sample consists of about 200,000 clones, 70% to 90% of them appearing once. About this clone itself: Antigen: not known.

V was cut by 1 base and J by 0 bases, with 11 bases left in between. This CDR3 contains 16 residues. CDR1 is SGHVS and CDR2 is FQNEAQ in the germline V gene. The sequencing input was PBMCs. The gene calls are TRBV7-8 and TRBJ2-3; possibly TRBD2 for D (6 bases). This TCR derives from a woman in her 30s in good health and CMV-seronegative. The CDR3 region is CASSLGLAPSTDTQYF. The CDR3 DNA follows: TGTGCCAGCAGCTTAGGCCTAGCGCCTAGCACAGATACGCAGTATTTT.